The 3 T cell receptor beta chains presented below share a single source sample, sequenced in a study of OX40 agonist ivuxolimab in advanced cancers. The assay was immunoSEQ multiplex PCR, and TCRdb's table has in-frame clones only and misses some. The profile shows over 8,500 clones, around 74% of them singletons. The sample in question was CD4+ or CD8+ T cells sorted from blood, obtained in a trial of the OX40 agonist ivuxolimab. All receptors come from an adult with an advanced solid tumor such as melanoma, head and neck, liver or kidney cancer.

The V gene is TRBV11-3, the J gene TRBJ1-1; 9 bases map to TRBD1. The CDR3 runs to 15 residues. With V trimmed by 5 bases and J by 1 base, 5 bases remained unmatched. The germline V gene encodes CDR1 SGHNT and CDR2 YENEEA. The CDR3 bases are TGTGCCAGCAGCAGAGGACAGGGGAGGAACACTGAAGCTTTCTTT. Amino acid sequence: CASSRGQGRNTEAFF. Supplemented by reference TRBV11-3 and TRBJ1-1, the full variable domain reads EAGVVQSPRYKIIEKKQPVAFWCNPISGHNTLYWYLQNLGQGPELLIRYENEEAVDDSQLPKDRFSAERLKGVDSTLKIQPAELGDSAVYLCASSRGQGRNTEAFFGQGTRLTVV.

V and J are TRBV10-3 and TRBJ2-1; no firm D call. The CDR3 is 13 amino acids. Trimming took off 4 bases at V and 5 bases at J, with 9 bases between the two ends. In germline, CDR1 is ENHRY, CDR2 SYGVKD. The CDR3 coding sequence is TGTGCCATCAGTGCGCTGGAGAACAATGAGCAGTTCTTC. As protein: CAISALENNEQFF.

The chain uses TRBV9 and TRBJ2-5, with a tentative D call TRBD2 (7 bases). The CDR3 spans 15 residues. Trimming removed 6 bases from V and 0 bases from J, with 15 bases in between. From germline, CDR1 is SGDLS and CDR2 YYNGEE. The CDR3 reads CASTHGGAHQETQYF. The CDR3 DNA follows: TGTGCCAGCACCCATGGGGGGGCCCACCAAGAGACCCAGTACTTC.